This T cell receptor (beta chain) was documented in a study of PD-L1 blockade in urothelial cancer. Study information: Analyzed time points were 3 weeks (second dose) and 6 weeks after therapy began.

Noted time point: peripheral blood 6 weeks after treatment start. From germline, CDR1 is GTSNPN and CDR2 SVGIG (reference sequence). The CDR3 length is 10 residues. Trimming removed 5 bases at V and 5 bases at J, with 6 bases between. Repertoires were generated with immunoSEQ multiplex PCR, while TCRdb's copy carries only in-frame clones and drops some. The sample records around 50,000 clones, roughly 88% being singletons. The chain is built from TRBV30 and TRBJ1-1; D ambiguous. The sequence derives from a man aged 45-65 years with urothelial cancer. Specimen: PBMCs, collected around atezolizumab (anti-PD-L1) treatment. The CDR3 protein is CAWAVTEAFF. CDR3 in DNA: TGTGCCTGGGCAGTGACTGAAGCTTTCTTT.